These 16 T cell receptor beta chains were sequenced from one sample in a study of T cells after yellow fever vaccination. TCRdb re-called the 5' RACE reads with MiXCR, one entry per CDR3 protein. The sample yields 170,000 or so distinct CDR3 sequences, 6.2% seen once. The material was CD4+ T cells sorted from PBMCs, obtained on the day of the first yellow fever vaccination. The receptors derive from a man between 18 and 35 years old who received the YFV17D yellow fever vaccine.

This clonotype was recorded only once. Given a much more abundant clone one base away, this may be a read error. The gene calls are TRBV27 and TRBJ2-5; D is perhaps TRBD1 (6 bases). The CDR3 is 13 amino acids. Per the germline V gene, CDR1 is MNHEY and CDR2 is SMNVEV (reference sequence). The V end lost 4 bases, the J end lost 5 bases, and 11 bases lay between the germline ends. In DNA form, the CDR3 reads TGTGCCAGCAGTTCCCGGACAGATGAGACCCAGTACTTC. Residues: CASSSRTDETQYF.

This clonotype showed up many times. The V call is TRBV23-1, the J call TRBJ2-3; a weak D match, TRBD2 (6 bases). TRBV23-1 is filed as an ORF, its function uncertain. V dropped 2 bases and J dropped 3 bases, with 18 bases sitting between them. The CDR3 covers 17 residues. The CDR3 bases are TGCGCCAGCAGTCAAAGAAGAGCGGGTATCCTAACAGATACGCAGTATTTT. It is translated as CASSQRRAGILTDTQYF.

Many counts were recorded for this clonotype. At one end, the junction sequence differs from germline, possibly due to a read error. This chain uses TRBV24-1 with TRBJ2-1; 8 bases match TRBD2. The CDR3 totals 13 residues. Germline lookup yields CDR1 KGHDR and CDR2 SFDVKD. The CDR3 loop reads CATSDFKAGERFF. The CDR3 nucleotides are TGTGCCACCAGTGATTTCAAAGCGGGGGAGCGGTTCTTC.

This clonotype has just a few counts. The chain has TRBV20-1 and TRBJ1-5; TRBD1 matches 9 bases. CDR1 is DFQATT, CDR2 SNEGSKA, per germline (reference sequence). Trimming at V came to 1 base and at J to 0 bases, leaving 13 bases not matched to a gene. The CDR3 sequence is 19 residues long. CDR3 sequence (DNA): TGCAGTGCTAGAGGCCCTGGAGGACAGGGGAGATTTAGCAATCAGCCCCAGCATTTT. This encodes CSARGPGGQGRFSNQPQHF.

This clonotype has just a few counts. The chain joins TRBV7-2 to TRBJ1-3; unclear D gene. The CDR3 contains 16 residues. V lost 0 bases and J lost 4, with 13 bases in between. From germline, CDR1 is SGHTA and CDR2 FQGNSA. The CDR3 nucleotides read TGTGCCAGCAGCTTAGCGCCGCAACGAGGAGGAAACACCATATATTTT. Its protein product is CASSLAPQRGGNTIYF. The entire variable domain, with the rest obtained from reference TRBV7-2 and TRBJ1-3, is as follows: GAGVSQSPSNKVTEKGKDVELRCDPISGHTALYWYRQSLGQGLEFLIYFQGNSAPDKSGLPSDRFSAERTGGSVSTLTIQRTQQEDSAVYLCASSLAPQRGGNTIYFGEGSWLTVV.

Only a few counts were recorded for this clonotype. The gene calls are TRBV20-1 and TRBJ2-7; TRBD2 agrees at 11 bases. Trimming cost V 0 bases and J 5 bases; bases outside gene matches: 6. Germline loops: CDR1 DFQATT, CDR2 SNEGSKA (reference sequence). The CDR3 is 15 residues long. The CDR3 sequence: CSARDLLAGAHEQYF. The CDR3 coding sequence is TGCAGTGCTAGAGATCTACTAGCGGGGGCCCACGAGCAGTACTTC.

V is TRBV4-2 and J is TRBJ1-5, with D possibly being TRBD1 (5 bases). V was clipped by 0 bases and J by 9 bases, with 12 bases between them. The germline V gene encodes CDR1 LGHNA and CDR2 YNFKEQ. The CDR3 extends over 14 amino acids. The CDR3 DNA sequence: TGTGCCAGCAGCCAAGATCGGGGGGGATGGCCCCAGCATTTT. Its translation: CASSQDRGGWPQHF.

Many counts were recorded for this clonotype. The chain joins TRBV4-3 to TRBJ2-1, with a tentative D call TRBD2 (6 bases). Looked up from germline, CDR1 is LGHNA and CDR2 is YSLEER. Deletions cut 0 bases from V and 5 bases from J, with 8 bases between. This CDR3 has 14 amino acids. In DNA form, the CDR3 reads TGCGCCAGCAGCCAAGAAGGGAGGCACAATGAGCAGTTCTTC. Protein product: CASSQEGRHNEQFF.

The genes are TRBV7-2 and TRBJ1-6; TRBD1 is a possible D gene (5 bases). V lost 6 bases, J lost 7 bases, and 7 bases lay in between. This CDR3 has 12 residues. CDR1 and CDR2 from the germline V gene are SGHTA and FQGNSA. CDR3 sequence reads: CASSKGNSPLHF. DNA of the CDR3: TGTGCCAGCAGTAAGGGGAATTCACCCCTCCACTTT.

The rearrangement joins TRBV5-4 to TRBJ1-6; D may be TRBD1 (6 bases). Trimming removed 2 bases at V and 10 bases at J, with 10 bases between. This CDR3 region has 13 residues. Germline values: CDR1 SGHNT, CDR2 YYREEE (reference sequence). CDR3 loop: CASSFNRDSPLHF. The DNA for the CDR3 is TGTGCCAGCAGCTTTAACAGGGACTCACCCCTCCACTTT.

This rearrangement joins TRBV18 to TRBJ1-3; D gene uncertain. Per the germline V gene, CDR1 is KGHSH and CDR2 is LQKENI. The V and J ends lost 3 bases and 2 bases respectively, with 11 bases between them. The CDR3 is 15 amino acids. CDR3 loop: CASSPTKGPGNTIYF. The CDR3, as DNA: TGTGCCAGCTCACCCACTAAAGGGCCTGGAAACACCATATATTTT.

The V and J genes are TRBV4-1 and TRBJ1-3; TRBD1 agrees at 7 bases. The germline CDR1 and CDR2 sequences are MGHRA and YSYEKL. The CDR3 sequence is 17 residues long. The V gene end was trimmed by 4 bases and the J gene end by 0 bases; junction bases not matched to a gene: 9. CDR3 bases: TGCGCCAGCAGCCGCCAACCGGGACAGTCCTCTGGAAACACCATATATTTT. Encoded protein: CASSRQPGQSSGNTIYF.

This clonotype was counted ten times or more. The V and J genes are TRBV20-1 and TRBJ2-2; possible D gene TRBD2, 5 bases. Germline values: CDR1 DFQATT, CDR2 SNEGSKA (reference sequence). This CDR3 has 17 amino acids. V was trimmed by 4 bases and J by 4 bases, leaving 22 bases between them. The CDR3 DNA sequence: TGCAGTGCTACCCTCCCTGGAGGCCAGGACCTCACCGGGGAGCTGTTTTTT. It encodes CSATLPGGQDLTGELFF.

In this sample, this clonotype turned up a few times. This chain connects TRBV6-1 to TRBJ1-1; perhaps TRBD1 as D (6 bases). The CDR3 has 13 amino acids. Germline lookup yields CDR1 MNHNS and CDR2 SASEGT. Deletions cut 3 bases from V and 6 bases from J, with 11 bases between. CDR3 nucleotides: TGTGCCAGCAGTGAGGGGGCAGGCCCTGAAGCTTTCTTT. Its protein is CASSEGAGPEAFF.

The genes are TRBV5-4 and TRBJ2-3, with 8 nucleotides matching TRBD2. V shed 4 bases, J shed 5 bases, and the junction held 15 bases outside the gene matches. CDR1 is SGHNT, CDR2 YYREEE, per germline (reference sequence). This CDR3 has 17 residues. For the CDR3, the DNA is TGTGCCAGCAGCGGCCTGCTAGCGGCGGGGGGAGGAGATACGCAGTATTTT. The encoded protein is CASSGLLAAGGGDTQYF. The full variable domain, with the rest looked up from reference TRBV5-4 and TRBJ2-3, is ETGVTQSPTHLIKTRGQQVTLRCSSQSGHNTVSWYQQALGQGPQFIFQYYREEENGRGNFPPRFSGLQFPNYSSELNVNALELDDSALYLCASSGLLAAGGGDTQYFGPGTRLTVL.

This clonotype was counted many times. The rearrangement links TRBV7-2 to TRBJ2-3; D might be TRBD2 (6 bases). There are 15 residues in the CDR3. V lost 4 bases and J 6 bases, leaving 17 bases between the germline ends. CDR1 is SGHTA, CDR2 FQGNSA, per germline. In nucleotides, the CDR3 is TGTGCCAGCAGCTCCGTGGAGGGGTCCGTCGATACGCAGTATTTT. Protein sequence: CASSSVEGSVDTQYF.